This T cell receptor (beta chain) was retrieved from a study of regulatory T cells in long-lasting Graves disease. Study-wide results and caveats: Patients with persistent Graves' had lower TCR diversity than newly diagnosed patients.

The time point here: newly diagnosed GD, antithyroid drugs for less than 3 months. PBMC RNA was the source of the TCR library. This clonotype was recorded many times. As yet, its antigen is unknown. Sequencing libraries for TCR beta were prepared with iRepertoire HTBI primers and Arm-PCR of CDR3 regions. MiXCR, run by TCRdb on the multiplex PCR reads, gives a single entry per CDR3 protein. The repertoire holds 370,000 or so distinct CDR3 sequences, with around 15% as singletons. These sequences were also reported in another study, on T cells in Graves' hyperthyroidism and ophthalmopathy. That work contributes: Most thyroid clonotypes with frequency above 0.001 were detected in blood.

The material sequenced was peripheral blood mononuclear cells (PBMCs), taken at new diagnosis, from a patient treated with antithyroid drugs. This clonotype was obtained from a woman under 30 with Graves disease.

This chain's CDR3 is CASRGHPGTSGSTYEQYF. In DNA form, the CDR3 reads TGTGCCAGCCGCGGCCACCCCGGGACTAGCGGGAGTACCTACGAGCAGTACTTC. The chain is built from TRBV6-1 and TRBJ2-7, with TRBD2 matching over 14 bases. This CDR3 is built from 18 residues. V lost 8 bases, J lost 2 bases, and 14 bases stayed unmatched. Germline V gene data show CDR1 as MNHNS and CDR2 as SASEGT.